One and the same sample provided the 22 T cell receptor beta chains below, sequenced in a study of T cell responses to AZD1222 COVID-19 vaccine. Generated by immunoSEQ multiplex PCR, the TCRdb table keeps only in-frame clones and is missing some. The sample lists about 150,000 clones, around 94% occurring once. The starting material was peripheral blood, obtained on day 0 of AZD1222 vaccination. The receptors stem from an adult in good health.

The chain couples TRBV9 to TRBJ1-6; D is ambiguous. The CDR3 is 16 amino acids. V was pared by 4 bases and J by 5 bases, with 16 bases between. Per the germline V gene, CDR1 is SGDLS and CDR2 is YYNGEE. In nucleotides, the CDR3 is TGTGCCAGCAGCCGCCTTAGGCCGCCTAATAATTCACCCCTCCACTTT. The encoded protein is CASSRLRPPNNSPLHF.

The J gene is TRBJ2-5, the V gene TRBV5-1; a weak D match, TRBD1 (5 bases). Per the germline V gene, CDR1 is SGHRS and CDR2 is YFSETQ. The length of the CDR3 is 14 residues. The V gene lost 0 bases and the J gene lost 5 bases, with 11 bases spanning the gap. For the CDR3, the DNA is TGCGCCAGCAGCTTGGAAAGGGGCGGTGAGACCCAGTACTTC. It yields the protein CASSLERGGETQYF.

The chain has TRBV11-1 and TRBJ2-1; D is undetermined. Between the trimmed V and J ends, which lost 5 bases and 4 bases, there was a span of 9 bases. Germline assignment: CDR1 SGHAT and CDR2 FQDESV (reference sequence). There are 13 residues in the CDR3. CDR3 nucleotide sequence: TGTGCCAGCAGCCAACCCGGATACAATGAGCAGTTCTTC. Translated, it gives CASSQPGYNEQFF.

The V gene is TRBV7-6, the J gene TRBJ1-2; D is unclear. The germline gives CDR1 SGHVS, CDR2 FNYEAQ. V gave up 1 base and J gave up 0 bases, with 3 bases separating them. CDR3 length: 13 amino acids. The chain's CDR3 is CASSLDPNYGYTF. In nucleotides, the CDR3 is TGTGCCAGCAGCTTAGACCCTAACTATGGCTACACCTTC.

The V call is TRBV3-1 (or the pseudogene TRBV3-2), the J call TRBJ2-7, with a possible D match to TRBD1 (6 bases). Germline V gene data show CDR1 as LGHDT and CDR2 as YNNKEL (reference sequence). The CDR3 is made up of 17 amino acids. Trimming removed 0 bases from V and 5 bases from J, with 20 bases in between. CDR3 DNA sequence: TGTGCCAGCAGCCAAGATCCGGACTTATTCAGGGACAACGAGCAGTACGTC. Translation gives CASSQDPDLFRDNEQYV.

On this clone itself: Other DNA sequences from this sample encode an identical CDR3 as well. J is TRBJ1-1 and V is TRBV3-1 (or the pseudogene TRBV3-2); a weak D match, TRBD1 (5 bases). The germline CDR1 and CDR2 sequences are LGHDT and YNNKEL (reference sequence). The CDR3 is 13 amino acids. Trimming cost V 0 bases and J 5 bases, with 7 bases left between them. CDR3 region: CASSQDGGTEAFF. The CDR3 bases are TGTGCCAGCAGCCAAGACGGGGGTACTGAAGCTTTCTTT.

This sequence joins TRBV5-4 and TRBJ1-3; TRBD1 matches 7 bases. This CDR3 is 16 amino acids long. CDR1 SGHNT and CDR2 YYREEE come from the germline V gene (reference sequence). V shed 4 bases and J 0 bases; nucleotides not matched to a gene: 7. CDR3 DNA: TGTGCCAGCAGCCAACAGACAGGGTCCTCTGGAAACACCATATATTTT. Amino acid sequence: CASSQQTGSSGNTIYF.

This clone was detected a few times. Other DNA sequences from this sample encode an identical CDR3 as well. CDR3 nucleotides: TGTGCCAGCTCACCGGACAGCTACGAGCAGTACGTC. Its protein is CASSPDSYEQYV. The J gene is TRBJ2-7, the V gene TRBV18, with D possibly being TRBD1 (6 bases). The V end lost 3 bases, the J end lost 3 bases, and 6 bases lay between the germline ends. This CDR3 comprises 12 residues. From germline, CDR1 is KGHSH and CDR2 LQKENI.

This chain uses TRBV29-1 with TRBJ2-2; no clear D gene. Germline V gives CDR1 SQVTM, CDR2 ANQGSEA. This CDR3 contains 14 residues. Trimming cost V 8 bases and J 5 bases, with 18 bases left between them. The CDR3 spells CSISTSLGTGELFF. The CDR3 coding sequence is TGCAGCATCTCGACAAGTCTGGGGACCGGGGAGCTGTTTTTT.

This chain links TRBV27 with TRBJ1-6; no clear D gene. The CDR3 is made up of 15 amino acids. V was cut by 2 bases and J by 7 bases, with 12 bases left in between. CDR1 and CDR2 (germline): MNHEY, SMNVEV (reference sequence). The DNA for the CDR3 is TGTGCCAGCAGTTTAGGTCGGGTCGCGAATTCACCCCTCCACTTT. Translating it yields CASSLGRVANSPLHF.

The CDR3 region is CASSLDAGGLRQPQHF. The CDR3 region has the DNA TGTGCCAGCAGCTTAGACGCGGGGGGGCTGCGGCAGCCCCAGCATTTT. The V gene is TRBV7-8, the J gene TRBJ1-5; weak D call: TRBD1 (6 bases). This CDR3 contains 16 residues. CDR1 is SGHVS, CDR2 FQNEAQ, per germline. V was pared by 1 base and J by 7 bases, with 17 bases between.

The chain uses TRBV7-2 and TRBJ2-3; D is undetermined. CDR3 length: 14 amino acids. Trimming removed 2 bases from V and 2 bases from J, with 8 bases in between. Germline V lookup: CDR1 SGHTA, CDR2 FQGNSA. The CDR3 protein is CASSLLSPTDTQYF. The CDR3 DNA reads TGTGCCAGCAGCTTACTATCTCCCACAGATACGCAGTATTTT.

This clone appeared once. The V call is TRBV18, the J call TRBJ1-1, with a weak D call TRBD1 (5 bases). CDR1 KGHSH and CDR2 LQKENI come from the germline V gene. The V end lost 3 bases, the J end lost 1 base, and 9 bases lay between the germline ends. The CDR3 contains 14 residues. In DNA form, the CDR3 reads TGTGCCAGCTCACCGACAGCCTCGAACACTGAAGCTTTCTTT. Amino acid sequence: CASSPTASNTEAFF.

CDR3 sequence: CASSLGVSHSYNEQFF. The CDR3 region has the DNA TGCGCCAGCAGCTTGGGAGTATCCCACTCCTACAATGAGCAGTTCTTC. V usage is TRBV5-1 and J usage is TRBJ2-1; D ambiguous. The V end lost 0 bases, the J end lost 0 bases, and 10 bases lay between the germline ends. The CDR3 runs 16 residues. Germline CDR1 SGHRS, CDR2 YFSETQ. Based on the CDR3 plus reference TRBV5-1 and TRBJ2-1, the full variable domain is KAGVTQTPRYLIKTRGQQVTLSCSPISGHRSVSWYQQTPGQGLQFLFEYFSETQRNKGNFPGRFSGRQFSNSRSEMNVSTLELGDSALYLCASSLGVSHSYNEQFFGPGTRLTVL.

The V and J genes are TRBV14 and TRBJ2-3, with a weak D call TRBD2 (7 bases). The CDR3 length is 14 residues. CDR1 SGHDN and CDR2 FVKESK come from the germline V gene. The V and J ends lost 0 bases and 5 bases respectively, with 9 bases between them. The CDR3 here is CASSQEGGGDTQYF. The CDR3 region has the DNA TGTGCCAGCAGCCAAGAAGGGGGGGGAGATACGCAGTATTTT.

The J gene is TRBJ2-2, the V gene TRBV20-1; D may match TRBD1 or TRBD2 (5 bases each). The V gene's germline CDR1 is DFQATT and CDR2 SNEGSKA (reference sequence). This CDR3 is 12 amino acids long. The germline V and J ends were trimmed by 3 bases and 5 bases, with 7 bases remaining between them. The CDR3 loop reads CSASEGTGELFF. In nucleotides, the CDR3 is TGCAGTGCTAGTGAGGGGACCGGGGAGCTGTTTTTT.

The chain couples TRBV9 to TRBJ1-4, with D unclear. CDR3 length: 14 residues. The germline V gene has CDR1 SGDLS and CDR2 YYNGEE. Deletions cut 0 bases from V and 2 bases from J, with 5 bases between. The CDR3 here is CASSVGWTNEKLFF. In nucleotides, the CDR3 is TGTGCCAGCAGCGTAGGGTGGACTAATGAAAAACTGTTTTTT.

The V gene is TRBV5-1, the J gene TRBJ1-3; D remains unclear. The V end was cut by 5 bases, the J end by 0 bases, with 12 bases between. Germline V CDR1 and CDR2: SGHRS, YFSETQ. This CDR3 is built from 15 residues. CDR3 residues: CASRPVGFSGNTIYF. CDR3 nucleotide sequence: TGCGCCAGCAGACCCGTAGGGTTCTCTGGAAACACCATATATTTT.

This chain joins TRBV5-1 and TRBJ1-6, with D perhaps TRBD1 (5 bases). In germline, CDR1 is SGHRS, CDR2 YFSETQ. V dropped 0 bases and J dropped 12 bases, with 16 bases sitting between them. The CDR3 length is 15 residues. The CDR3 nucleotides read TGCGCCAGCAGCTTGGAGATGAGAGGGGCTAGACCCCTCCACTTT. Translated: CASSLEMRGARPLHF.

DNA for the CDR3: TGTGCCAGCAGCTCCCGGGAACAGGGGAGGTATGGCTACACCTTC. This gives the protein CASSSREQGRYGYTF. The chain employs TRBV11-2 and TRBJ1-2; 7 bases are a match to TRBD1. In germline, CDR1 is SGHAT, CDR2 FQNNGV. J was trimmed by 5 bases and V by 4 bases; bases with no gene match: 10. The CDR3 sequence is 15 residues long.

The gene calls are TRBV5-5 and TRBJ2-2; D not certain. The CDR3 runs to 15 residues. Germline values: CDR1 SGHKS, CDR2 YYEKEE (reference sequence). The V end lost 5 bases, the J end lost 1 base, and 12 bases lay between the germline ends. CDR3 amino acids: CASSGVNLNTGELFF. DNA for the CDR3: TGTGCCAGCAGTGGAGTAAATCTGAACACCGGGGAGCTGTTTTTT.

The chain links TRBV30 to TRBJ2-5, with a possible D match to TRBD1 (6 bases). This CDR3 is built from 12 residues. Trimming removed 7 bases at V and 3 bases at J, with 12 bases between. From germline, CDR1 is GTSNPN and CDR2 SVGIG (reference sequence). The CDR3 DNA reads as TGTGCCTTCTCAACAGGGAAAGAGACCCAGTACTTC. Protein product: CAFSTGKETQYF.